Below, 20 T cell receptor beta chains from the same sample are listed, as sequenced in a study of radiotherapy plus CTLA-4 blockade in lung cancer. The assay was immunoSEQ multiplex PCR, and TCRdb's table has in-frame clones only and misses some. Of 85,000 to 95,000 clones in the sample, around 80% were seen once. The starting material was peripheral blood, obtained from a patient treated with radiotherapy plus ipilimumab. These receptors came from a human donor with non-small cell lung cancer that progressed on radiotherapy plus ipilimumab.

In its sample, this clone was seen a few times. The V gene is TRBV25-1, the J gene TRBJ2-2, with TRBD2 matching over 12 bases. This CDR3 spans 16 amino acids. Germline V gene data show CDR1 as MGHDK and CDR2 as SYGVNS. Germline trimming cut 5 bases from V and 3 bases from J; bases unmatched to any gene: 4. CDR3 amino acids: CASSILAGGDTGELFF. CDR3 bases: TGTGCCAGCAGTATACTAGCGGGAGGTGACACCGGGGAGCTGTTTTTT.

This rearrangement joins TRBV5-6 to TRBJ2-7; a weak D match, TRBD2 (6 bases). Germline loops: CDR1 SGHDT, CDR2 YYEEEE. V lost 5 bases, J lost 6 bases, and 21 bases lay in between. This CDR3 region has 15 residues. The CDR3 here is CASRILSLVGSEQYF. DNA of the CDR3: TGTGCCAGCAGGATATTGTCACTGGTCGGGAGCGAGCAGTACTTC.

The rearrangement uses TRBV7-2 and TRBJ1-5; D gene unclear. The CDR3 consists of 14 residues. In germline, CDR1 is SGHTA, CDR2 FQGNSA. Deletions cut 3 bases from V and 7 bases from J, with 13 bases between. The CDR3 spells CASSFHSQGQPQHF. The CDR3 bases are TGTGCCAGCAGCTTCCACAGTCAAGGACAGCCCCAGCATTTT.

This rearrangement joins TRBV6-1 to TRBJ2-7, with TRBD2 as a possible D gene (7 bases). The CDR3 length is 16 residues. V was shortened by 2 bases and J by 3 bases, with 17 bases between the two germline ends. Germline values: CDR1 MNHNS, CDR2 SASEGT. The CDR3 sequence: CASSEYGGALNYEQYV. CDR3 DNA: TGTGCCAGCAGTGAATATGGGGGGGCCCTTAACTACGAGCAGTACGTC.

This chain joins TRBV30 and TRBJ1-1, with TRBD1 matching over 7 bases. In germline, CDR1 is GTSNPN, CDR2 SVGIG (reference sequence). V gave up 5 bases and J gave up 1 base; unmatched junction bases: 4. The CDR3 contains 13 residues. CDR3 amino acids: CAWDRVRNTEAFF. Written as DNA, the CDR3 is TGTGCCTGGGACAGGGTAAGGAACACTGAAGCTTTCTTT.

For the CDR3, the DNA is TGTGCCAGCAGTTTCCCTGGGGGCGACACTGAAGCTTTCTTT. Translated, it gives CASSFPGGDTEAFF. The chain has TRBV6-1 and TRBJ1-1, with D maybe TRBD1 (6 bases). Trimming took off 5 bases at V and 3 bases at J, with 13 bases between the two ends. Germline V CDR1 and CDR2: MNHNS, SASEGT. The CDR3 spans 14 residues.

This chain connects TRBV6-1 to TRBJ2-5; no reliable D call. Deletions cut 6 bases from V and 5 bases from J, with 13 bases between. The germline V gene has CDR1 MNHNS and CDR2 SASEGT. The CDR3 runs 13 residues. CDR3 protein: CASSKNGPETQYF. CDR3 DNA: TGTGCCAGCAGCAAGAACGGGCCGGAGACCCAGTACTTC.

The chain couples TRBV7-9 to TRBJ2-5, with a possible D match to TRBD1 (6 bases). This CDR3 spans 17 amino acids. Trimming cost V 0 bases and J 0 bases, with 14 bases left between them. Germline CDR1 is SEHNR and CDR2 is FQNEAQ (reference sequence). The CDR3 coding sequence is TGTGCCAGCAGCTTAGCGCCGGGGACAAGGTACCAAGAGACCCAGTACTTC. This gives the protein CASSLAPGTRYQETQYF.

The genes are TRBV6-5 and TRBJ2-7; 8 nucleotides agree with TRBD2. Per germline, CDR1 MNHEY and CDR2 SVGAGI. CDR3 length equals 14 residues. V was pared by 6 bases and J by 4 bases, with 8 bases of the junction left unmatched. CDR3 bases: TGTGCCAGCAGGGGGTTAGCGGGAACATACGAGCAGTACTTC. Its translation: CASRGLAGTYEQYF.

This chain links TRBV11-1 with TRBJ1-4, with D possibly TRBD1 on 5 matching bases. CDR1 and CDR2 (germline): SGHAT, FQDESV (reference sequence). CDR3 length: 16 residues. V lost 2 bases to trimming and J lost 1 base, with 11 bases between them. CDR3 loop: CASSLTSRGTNEKLFF. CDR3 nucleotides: TGTGCCAGCAGCTTAACGTCGAGGGGAACTAATGAAAAACTGTTTTTT.

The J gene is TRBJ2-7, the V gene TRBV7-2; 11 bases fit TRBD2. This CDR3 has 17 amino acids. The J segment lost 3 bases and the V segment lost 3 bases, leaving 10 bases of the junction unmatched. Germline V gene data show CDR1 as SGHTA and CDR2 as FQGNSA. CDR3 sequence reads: CASSFSGTSGLYYEQYF. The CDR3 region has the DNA TGTGCCAGCAGCTTTTCCGGGACTAGCGGATTATACTACGAGCAGTACTTC.

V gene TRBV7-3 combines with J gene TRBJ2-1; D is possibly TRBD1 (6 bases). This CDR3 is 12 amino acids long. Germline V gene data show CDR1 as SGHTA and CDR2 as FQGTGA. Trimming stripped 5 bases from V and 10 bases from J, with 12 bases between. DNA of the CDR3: TGTGCCAGCAGCCCCAGGGGACACGAGCAGTTCTTC. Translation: CASSPRGHEQFF.

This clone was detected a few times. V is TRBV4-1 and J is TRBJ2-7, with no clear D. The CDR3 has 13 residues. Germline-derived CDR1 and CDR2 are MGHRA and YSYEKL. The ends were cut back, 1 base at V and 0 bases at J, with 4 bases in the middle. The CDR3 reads CASSQVRSYEQYF. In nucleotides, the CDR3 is TGCGCCAGCAGCCAAGTGCGCTCCTACGAGCAGTACTTC.

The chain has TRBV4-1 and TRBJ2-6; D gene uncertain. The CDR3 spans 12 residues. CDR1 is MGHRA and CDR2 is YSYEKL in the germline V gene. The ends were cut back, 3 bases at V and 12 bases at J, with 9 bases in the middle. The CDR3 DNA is TGCGCCAGCAGCCATCCCCCGGTCGTCCTGACTTTC. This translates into CASSHPPVVLTF.

The CDR3 nucleotides are TGTGCCAGCAGCAGGGACTACCTCCCGCCTTACGAGACCCAGTACTTC. Protein product: CASSRDYLPPYETQYF. The chain combines TRBV11-2 with TRBJ2-5; 7 bases are shared with TRBD2. The CDR3 totals 16 residues. V trimming: 5 bases; J trimming: 5 bases; junction bases outside the gene matches: 14. Germline V CDR1 and CDR2: SGHAT, FQNNGV.

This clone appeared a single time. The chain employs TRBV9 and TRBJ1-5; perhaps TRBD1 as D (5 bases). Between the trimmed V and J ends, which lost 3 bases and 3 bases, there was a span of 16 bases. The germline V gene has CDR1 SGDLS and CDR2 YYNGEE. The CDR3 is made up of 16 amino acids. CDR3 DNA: TGTGCCAGCAGCGCCCACGACAGTGTAGTCAATCAGCCCCAGCATTTT. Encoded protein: CASSAHDSVVNQPQHF.

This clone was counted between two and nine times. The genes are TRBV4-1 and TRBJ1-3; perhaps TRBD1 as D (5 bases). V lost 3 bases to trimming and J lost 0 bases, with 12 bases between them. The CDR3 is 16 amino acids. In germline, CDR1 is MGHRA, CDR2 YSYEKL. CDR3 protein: CASSQFRAISGNTIYF. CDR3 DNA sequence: TGCGCCAGCAGCCAGTTCAGGGCTATCTCTGGAAACACCATATATTTT.

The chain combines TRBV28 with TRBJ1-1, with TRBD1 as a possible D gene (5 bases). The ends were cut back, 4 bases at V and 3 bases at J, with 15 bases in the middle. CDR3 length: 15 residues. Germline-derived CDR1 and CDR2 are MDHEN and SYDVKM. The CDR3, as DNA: TGTGCCAGCAGTTGGGGAGCGCAGGGTGACACTGAAGCTTTCTTT. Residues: CASSWGAQGDTEAFF.

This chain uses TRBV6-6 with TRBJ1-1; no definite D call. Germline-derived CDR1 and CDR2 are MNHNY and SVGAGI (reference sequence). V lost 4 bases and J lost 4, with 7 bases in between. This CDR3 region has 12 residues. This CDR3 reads CASSSVLTEAFF. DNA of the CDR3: TGTGCCAGCAGTTCGGTCCTCACTGAAGCTTTCTTT.

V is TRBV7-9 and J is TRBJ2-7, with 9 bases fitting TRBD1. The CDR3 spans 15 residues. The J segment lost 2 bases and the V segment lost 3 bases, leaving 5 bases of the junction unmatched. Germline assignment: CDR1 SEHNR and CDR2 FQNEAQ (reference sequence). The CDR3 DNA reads TGTGCCAGCAGCTTGGGACAGGGATTTACCTACGAGCAGTACTTC. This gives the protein CASSLGQGFTYEQYF. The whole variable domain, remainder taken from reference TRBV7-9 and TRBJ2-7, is DTGVSQNPRHKITKRGQNVTFRCDPISEHNRLYWYRQTLGQGPEFLTYFQNEAQLEKSRLLSDRFSAERPKGSFSTLEIQRTEQGDSAMYLCASSLGQGFTYEQYFGPGTRLTVT.